This T cell receptor beta chain was captured in a study of CD8+ T cells in alopecia areata. Study as a whole: For the treated group, dosing was oral tofacitinib at 5 to 10 mg twice daily.

Germline assignment: CDR1 MNHEY and CDR2 SMNVEV (reference sequence). The V end was cut by 3 bases, the J end by 4 bases, with 15 bases between. The CDR3 runs 15 residues. Treatment denoted: oral pan-JAK inhibitor, 5-10 mg twice daily. Investigators isolated RNA and reverse transcribed it into cDNA to act as the sequencing template. Using immunoSEQ multiplex PCR, the repertoire was profiled, and TCRdb retains in-frame clones only, with some absent. The data contain 150,000 to 200,000 clones, about 60% of them singletons. The origin of this receptor is a human donor with alopecia areata. Material: CD8+ T cells sorted from blood, obtained at week 24, from a patient treated with tofacitinib. The chain joins TRBV27 to TRBJ1-1, with a tentative D call TRBD1 (5 bases). The CDR3 spells CASSLTAASATEAFF. CDR3 in DNA: TGTGCCAGCAGTTTGACAGCCGCCTCGGCCACTGAAGCTTTCTTT.